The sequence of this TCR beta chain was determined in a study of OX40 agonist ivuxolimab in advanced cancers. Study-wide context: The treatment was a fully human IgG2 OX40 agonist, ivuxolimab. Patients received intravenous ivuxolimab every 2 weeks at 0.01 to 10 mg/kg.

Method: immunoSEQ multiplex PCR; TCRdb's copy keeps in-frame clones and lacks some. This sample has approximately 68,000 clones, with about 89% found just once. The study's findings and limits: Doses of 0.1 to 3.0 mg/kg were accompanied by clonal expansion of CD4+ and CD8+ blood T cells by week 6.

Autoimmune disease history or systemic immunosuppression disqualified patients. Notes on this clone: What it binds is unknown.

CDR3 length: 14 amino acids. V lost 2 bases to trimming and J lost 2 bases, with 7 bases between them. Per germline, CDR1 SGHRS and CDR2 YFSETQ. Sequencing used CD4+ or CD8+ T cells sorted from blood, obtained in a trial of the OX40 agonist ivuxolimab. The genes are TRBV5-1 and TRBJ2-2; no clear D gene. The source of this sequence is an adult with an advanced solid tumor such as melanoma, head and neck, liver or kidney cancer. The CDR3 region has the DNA TGCGCCAGCAGCTTTGGCACCAACACCGGGGAGCTGTTTTTT. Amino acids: CASSFGTNTGELFF.